The entry below gives a single TCR beta chain sequence along with its context. What it recognizes is unknown. The data belong to a study of cytomegalovirus exposure and HLA in healthy donors. The CDR3 length is 14 residues. With 6 bases removed from V and 6 bases from J, the gap between germline ends came to 15 bases. Germline V gives CDR1 ENHRY, CDR2 SYGVKD. Study-level findings and limits: In vitro assays verified that a few CMV-associated chains recognized CMV antigens specifically.

This table comes from immunoSEQ multiplex PCR, and its TCRdb copy is limited to in-frame clones, with some not included. The top ten clones hold about 2.8% of a sample with 110,000 to 150,000 clones, 80% to 90% of them seen once. The receptor was derived from a young man in good health and CMV-seronegative. This chain uses TRBV10-3 with TRBJ1-5; tentative D call: TRBD1 (5 bases). The source material was PBMCs. CDR3 sequence reads: CAIRKGEEGQPQHF. Here the CDR3 DNA reads TGTGCCATCAGAAAAGGGGAGGAGGGTCAGCCCCAGCATTTT.